A selection of T cell receptor beta chains follows, all from one sample in a study of blood T cell repertoires in COVID-19. Profiled with immunoSEQ multiplex PCR; TCRdb holds only in-frame clones, not every one. Among more than 350,000 clones listed, over 75% were seen once. The sequenced material came from PBMCs or T cells enriched from blood (not recorded which). All receptors derive from a man between 18 and 29 years old who had recovered from COVID-19. CDR3s leave out the opening cysteine and the closing phenylalanine or tryptophan. Size is omitted from some rows. Given values are once, few, many or a class for expanded clones.

v_gene: TRBV4-1
j_gene: TRBJ2-1
abundance: -
CDR3aa: ASSQVWRGSVNEQF

v_gene: TRBV7-2
j_gene: TRBJ2-1
abundance: -
CDR3aa: ASSINQWTGLYNEQF

v_gene: TRBV7-9
j_gene: TRBJ2-1
abundance: -
CDR3aa: ASPDRDFREPSSYNEQF

v_gene: TRBV4-2
j_gene: TRBJ2-7
abundance: -
CDR3aa: ASSQEDRGLGEQY

v_gene: TRBV4-2
j_gene: TRBJ1-4
abundance: -
CDR3aa: ASSQAGTGGWGEKLF

v_gene: TRBV7-9
j_gene: TRBJ2-3
abundance: -
CDR3aa: ASSNTGRDTQY

v_gene: TRBV27
j_gene: TRBJ1-1
abundance: -
CDR3aa: ASPLGLRNTEAF

v_gene: TRBV11-2
j_gene: TRBJ2-1
abundance: once
CDR3aa: ASSLDPPAGARMNEQF

v_gene: TRBV7-9
j_gene: TRBJ1-2
abundance: -
CDR3aa: ASSLEGVGYGYT

v_gene: TRBV28
j_gene: TRBJ1-4
abundance: -
CDR3aa: ASLRGQKGEKLF

v_gene: TRBV14
j_gene: TRBJ1-2
abundance: -
CDR3aa: ASSQEGDRGLFGYT